These 26 T cell receptor beta chains share one sample of origin, sequenced in a study of monozygotic twins with inflammatory bowel disease. TCRdb re-called the 5' RACE reads; one entry per CDR3 protein, DNA not given. Here the sample table reports about 170,000 distinct CDR3 sequences. Sequencing was done on a sample of blood. The source of these receptors is a human donor with ulcerative colitis or Crohn's disease, or a healthy co-twin of an affected twin (not recorded which).

The chain couples TRBV6-6 to TRBJ2-7; with no DNA, the TCRdb D assignment of TRBD2 cannot be verified. The CDR3 totals 14 residues. The germline V gene encodes CDR1 MNHNY and CDR2 SVGAGI (reference sequence). The chain's CDR3 is CASSSKAVSYEQYF.

This chain's CDR3 is CASSYLGLAGGYNEQFF. The rearrangement uses TRBV5-1 and TRBJ2-1; TCRdb calls TRBD2, which cannot be checked without DNA. The CDR3 runs 17 residues. The germline gives CDR1 SGHRS, CDR2 YFSETQ. The variable domain in full, completed from reference TRBV5-1 and TRBJ2-1, reads KAGVTQTPRYLIKTRGQQVTLSCSPISGHRSVSWYQQTPGQGLQFLFEYFSETQRNKGNFPGRFSGRQFSNSRSEMNVSTLELGDSALYLCASSYLGLAGGYNEQFFGPGTRLTVL.

The chain combines TRBV7-9 with TRBJ2-2; TCRdb's assignment of TRBD2 cannot be checked, as there is no DNA. Germline V gives CDR1 SEHNR, CDR2 FQNEAQ (reference sequence). The CDR3 consists of 16 residues. CDR3 in amino acids: CASSTRLAGETGELFF.

V and J are TRBV7-9 and TRBJ2-5; the TRBD2 assignment by TCRdb is unverifiable without DNA. CDR1 SEHNR and CDR2 FQNEAQ come from the germline V gene (reference sequence). This CDR3 has 15 residues. The chain's CDR3 is CASSPGLAATETQYF. The variable domain in full, completed from reference TRBV7-9 and TRBJ2-5, reads DTGVSQNPRHKITKRGQNVTFRCDPISEHNRLYWYRQTLGQGPEFLTYFQNEAQLEKSRLLSDRFSAERPKGSFSTLEIQRTEQGDSAMYLCASSPGLAATETQYFGPGTRLLVL.

The chain joins TRBV5-6 to TRBJ2-1; TCRdb outputs TRBD2, but without DNA this stays unchecked. Germline CDR1 SGHDT, CDR2 YYEEEE. The CDR3 extends over 17 amino acids. CDR3 region: CASSSGTGTVIYNEQFF.

The chain links TRBV28 to TRBJ2-1; there is no DNA to check the TCRdb D call of TRBD1. The CDR3 is 12 amino acids. The germline V gene encodes CDR1 MDHEN and CDR2 SYDVKM. CDR3 loop: CASLGQGYEQFF.

This chain uses TRBV27 with TRBJ2-6; TCRdb proposes TRBD1, but this gene call is untestable without DNA. This CDR3 has 17 residues. Germline assignment: CDR1 MNHEY and CDR2 SMNVEV (reference sequence). CDR3 in amino acids: CASSLGQGFPGANVLTF.

The chain carries TRBV7-3 and TRBJ2-2. This CDR3 is 14 amino acids long. The germline gives CDR1 SGHTA, CDR2 FQGTGA. CDR3: CASSRSANTGELFF.

This sequence joins TRBV30 and TRBJ2-1; TCRdb outputs TRBD2, but without DNA this stays unchecked. The CDR3 spans 14 residues. Germline assignment: CDR1 GTSNPN and CDR2 SVGIG (reference sequence). The CDR3 loop reads CAWSEGLNKNEQFF. Supplemented by reference TRBV30 and TRBJ2-1, the full variable domain reads SQTIHQWPATLVQPVGSPLSLECTVEGTSNPNLYWYRQAAGRGLQLLFYSVGIGQISSEVPQNLSASRPQDRQFILSSKKLLLSDSGFYLCAWSEGLNKNEQFFGPGTRLTVL.

The chain joins TRBV28 to TRBJ1-5; TCRdb indicates TRBD1, and absent DNA this call remains unverified. The CDR3 is 14 residues long. Germline CDR1 MDHEN, CDR2 SYDVKM. This chain's CDR3 is CASSIDSINQPQHF.

The rearrangement joins TRBV12-3 or TRBV12-4 to TRBJ2-7; as DNA is missing, the TRBD1 call by TCRdb cannot be tested. The CDR3 has 13 residues. The CDR3 loop is CASSLAGQESRYF.

This sequence joins TRBV19 and TRBJ1-2; the D call from TCRdb, TRBD1, cannot be confirmed without DNA. Germline lookup yields CDR1 LNHDA and CDR2 SQIVND (reference sequence). This CDR3 has 13 amino acids. CDR3 loop: CASSETGGHGYTF.

The chain has TRBV6-8 and TRBJ1-1. The CDR3 is made up of 13 amino acids. The germline V gene encodes CDR1 MNHGY and CDR2 SAAAGT. The CDR3 region is CASRLRSDTEAFF.

The rearrangement joins TRBV18 to TRBJ2-2; TCRdb proposes TRBD2, but this gene call is untestable without DNA. Germline CDR1 is KGHSH and CDR2 is LQKENI. The length of the CDR3 is 17 residues. This chain's CDR3 is CASSSTPTSGRTGELFF. The complete variable domain, with remaining parts taken from reference TRBV18 and TRBJ2-2, reads NAGVMQNPRHLVRRRGQEARLRCSPMKGHSHVYWYRQLPEEGLKFMVYLQKENIIDESGMPKERFSAEFPKEGPSILRIQQVVRGDSAAYFCASSSTPTSGRTGELFFGEGSRLTVL.

The V gene is TRBV10-3, the J gene TRBJ2-3; TCRdb's assignment of TRBD1 cannot be checked, as there is no DNA. The CDR3 consists of 17 residues. Germline V gives CDR1 ENHRY, CDR2 SYGVKD. CDR3 loop: CAISETRTGRRTDTQYF.

The chain employs TRBV7-2 and TRBJ2-7; the D call of TRBD1 rests on TCRdb alone, since no DNA is present to check it. This CDR3 has 13 amino acids. Germline V gene data show CDR1 as SGHTA and CDR2 as FQGNSA. CDR3 loop: CASSPDRFYEQYF.

The chain carries TRBV7-3 and TRBJ2-5; the D call from TCRdb, TRBD1, cannot be confirmed without DNA. Germline-derived CDR1 and CDR2 are SGHTA and FQGTGA. The CDR3 extends over 13 amino acids. This CDR3 is CASRAKGEETQYF.

This sequence joins TRBV19 and TRBJ2-7; TCRdb returns TRBD2, unconfirmable since there is no DNA. There are 14 residues in the CDR3. From germline, CDR1 is LNHDA and CDR2 SQIVND (reference sequence). This chain's CDR3 is CASSPAKPSYEQYF.

This rearrangement joins TRBV9 to TRBJ2-7; no DNA is available, so the TRBD2 call from TCRdb remains unchecked. Germline V gene data show CDR1 as SGDLS and CDR2 as YYNGEE. This CDR3 is 14 amino acids long. The CDR3 sequence: CASSAAGRPSEQYF.

This chain links TRBV9 with TRBJ2-3; TCRdb selects TRBD1, and the lack of DNA leaves this call unchecked. The V gene's germline CDR1 is SGDLS and CDR2 YYNGEE. The CDR3 contains 13 residues. The CDR3 is CASSVPGRDTQYF.

The CDR3 sequence: CASTLSRGGEQYF. The chain recombines TRBV28 with TRBJ2-7; without DNA, the TCRdb call of TRBD1 cannot be checked. CDR1 and CDR2 from the germline V gene are MDHEN and SYDVKM. This CDR3 has 13 amino acids.

The rearrangement links TRBV7-3 to TRBJ2-1; TCRdb calls TRBD1, which cannot be checked without DNA. Germline loops: CDR1 SGHTA, CDR2 FQGTGA. CDR3 length: 17 residues. This chain's CDR3 is CASSHDLGTGGLNEQFF.

This chain connects TRBV18 to TRBJ1-1. CDR1 is KGHSH and CDR2 is LQKENI in the germline V gene. There are 12 residues in the CDR3. CDR3 residues: CASGKVNTEAFF.

The genes are TRBV9 and TRBJ2-5; without DNA, the TCRdb call of TRBD2 cannot be checked. Germline V gene data show CDR1 as SGDLS and CDR2 as YYNGEE. This CDR3 spans 16 amino acids. The CDR3 spells CASSVAAGVTMETQYF.

This chain connects TRBV11-2 to TRBJ2-7; there is no DNA to check the TCRdb D call of TRBD2. The germline CDR1 and CDR2 sequences are SGHAT and FQNNGV. The CDR3 runs 16 residues. This CDR3 is CASSSLSGSFSYEQYF.

The V call is TRBV12-3 or TRBV12-4, the J call TRBJ1-3. The length of the CDR3 is 14 residues. The CDR3 sequence is CASSPNDSGNTIYF.